The present entry profiles one TCR beta chain with its context. The sample comes from a study of blood T cell repertoires in COVID-19. Study details: Both acute and convalescent COVID-19 samples were obtained from the United States, Italy and Spain.

The method was immunoSEQ multiplex PCR; TCRdb's version includes in-frame clones alone and lacks a portion of them. The table has roughly 410,000 clones, around 87% seen once. CDR1 SGHRS and CDR2 YFSETQ come from the germline V gene. The junction had 3 bases not matched to a gene; V was cut back by 2 bases and J by 3 bases. The CDR3 covers 15 residues. The chain has TRBV5-1 and TRBJ2-7; the match to TRBD1 covers 12 bases. The TCR originated in an older woman with COVID-19, enrolled during active disease. The sample taken for sequencing was peripheral blood. In nucleotides, the CDR3 is TGCGCCAGCAGCTTAGGGACAGGGGGCAACTACGAGCAGTACTTC. The encoded protein is CASSLGTGGNYEQYF.